These 5 T cell receptor beta chains share one sample of origin, sequenced in a study of blood T cells in healthy people across ages. Primers used in a second PCR of about 7 to 12 cycles were a sample-barcoded 5' primer and a J-beta primer mix. In TCRdb, the 5' RACE reads were re-called with MiXCR into one record per CDR3 protein. The sample has over a million distinct CDR3 sequences, under 30% seen once. These data were also filed under a second study, of T cells of mothers and their children.

Source material: blood. These receptors were obtained from a girl aged 2 to 10 in good health.

The chain recombines TRBV14 with TRBJ2-3; D ambiguous. V was cut by 3 bases and J by 2 bases, with 12 bases left in between. CDR3 length: 15 residues. Germline CDR1 SGHDN, CDR2 FVKESK. In nucleotides, the CDR3 is TGTGCCAGCAGCCAGACAACTCCCACCACAGATACGCAGTATTTT. It codes for CASSQTTPTTDTQYF. Full variable domain (rest looked up from reference TRBV14 and TRBJ2-3): EAGVTQFPSHSVIEKGQTVTLRCDPISGHDNLYWYRRVMGKEIKFLLHFVKESKQDESGMPNNRFLAERTGGTYSTLKVQPAELEDSGVYFCASSQTTPTTDTQYFGPGTRLTVL.

This clonotype was counted a few times. The rearrangement uses TRBV7-9 and TRBJ2-7; 9 bases line up with TRBD2. V shed 5 bases, J shed 1 base, and the junction held 6 bases outside the gene matches. The CDR3 is 15 amino acids. CDR1 is SEHNR and CDR2 is FQNEAQ in the germline V gene (reference sequence). The CDR3 DNA follows: TGTGCCAGCAGCCCACTAGCGGGTAAATCCTACGAGCAGTACTTC. Translated: CASSPLAGKSYEQYF.

This clonotype showed up just a few times. The chain joins TRBV29-1 to TRBJ1-4, with no clear D. Trimming removed 4 bases from V and 7 bases from J, with 10 bases in between. Per germline, CDR1 SQVTM and CDR2 ANQGSEA. The CDR3 contains 12 residues. CDR3: CSVGWTGEKLFF. The DNA for the CDR3 is TGCAGCGTTGGATGGACCGGTGAAAAACTGTTTTTT.

This clonotype was seen a few times. The chain joins TRBV5-6 to TRBJ2-7, with D uncertain. The germline V gene has CDR1 SGHDT and CDR2 YYEEEE. Trimming took 10 bases from V and 6 from J, leaving 17 bases between them. The CDR3 runs 12 residues. CDR3 sequence reads: CASSNGVGEQYF. The CDR3 region has the DNA TGTGCCTCCTCCAACGGAGTGGGCGAGCAGTACTTC.

The chain employs TRBV29-1 and TRBJ2-5; weak D call: TRBD2 (5 bases). CDR3 size: 14 residues. CDR1 and CDR2 from the germline V gene are SQVTM and ANQGSEA. V lost 6 bases, J lost 5 bases, and 19 bases lay in between. The CDR3 loop is CSVETGMTPETQYF. The CDR3 DNA sequence: TGCAGCGTGGAGACCGGGATGACTCCCGAGACCCAGTACTTC. The entire variable domain, with the rest obtained from reference TRBV29-1 and TRBJ2-5, is as follows: SAVISQKPSRDICQRGTSLTIQCQVDSQVTMMFWYRQQPGQSLTLIATANQGSEATYESGFVIDKFPISRPNLTFSTLTVSNMSPEDSSIYLCSVETGMTPETQYFGPGTRLLVL.